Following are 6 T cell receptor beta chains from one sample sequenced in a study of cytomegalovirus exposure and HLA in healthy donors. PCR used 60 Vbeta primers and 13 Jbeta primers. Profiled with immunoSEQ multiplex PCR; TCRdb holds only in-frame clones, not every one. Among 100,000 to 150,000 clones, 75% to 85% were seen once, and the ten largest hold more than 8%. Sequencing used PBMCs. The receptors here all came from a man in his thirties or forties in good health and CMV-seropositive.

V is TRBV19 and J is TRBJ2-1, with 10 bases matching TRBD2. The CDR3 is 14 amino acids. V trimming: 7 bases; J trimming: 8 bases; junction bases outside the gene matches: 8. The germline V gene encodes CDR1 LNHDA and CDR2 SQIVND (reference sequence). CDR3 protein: CASNMSGGADEQFF. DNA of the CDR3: TGTGCCAGTAATATGAGCGGGGGGGCAGATGAGCAGTTCTTC.

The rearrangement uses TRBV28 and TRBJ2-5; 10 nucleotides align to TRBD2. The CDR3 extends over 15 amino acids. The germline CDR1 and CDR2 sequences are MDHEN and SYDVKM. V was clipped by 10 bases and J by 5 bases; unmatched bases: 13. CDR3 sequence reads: CATRGERGGLETQYF. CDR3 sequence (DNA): TGTGCCACCCGTGGGGAGCGGGGGGGCCTCGAGACCCAGTACTTC.

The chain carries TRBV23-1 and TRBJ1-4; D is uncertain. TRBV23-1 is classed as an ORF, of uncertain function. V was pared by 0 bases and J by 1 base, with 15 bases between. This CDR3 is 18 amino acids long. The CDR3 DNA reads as TGCGCCAGCAGTCAATCTCGGAGGAGGGCTGGAACTAATGAAAAACTGTTTTTT. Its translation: CASSQSRRRAGTNEKLFF.

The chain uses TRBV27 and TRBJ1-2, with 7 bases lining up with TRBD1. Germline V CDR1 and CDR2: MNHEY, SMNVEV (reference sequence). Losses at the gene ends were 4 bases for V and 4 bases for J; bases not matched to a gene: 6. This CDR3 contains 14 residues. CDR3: CASSSRTGIYGYTF. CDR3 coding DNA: TGTGCCAGCAGTTCTCGGACAGGCATCTATGGCTACACCTTC.

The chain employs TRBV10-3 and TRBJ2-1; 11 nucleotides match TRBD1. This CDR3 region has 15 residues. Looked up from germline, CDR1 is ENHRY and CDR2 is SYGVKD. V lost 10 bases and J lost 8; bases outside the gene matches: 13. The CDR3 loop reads CATYLGTGGPHEQFF. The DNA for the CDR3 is TGTGCCACCTATCTTGGGACAGGGGGACCCCATGAGCAGTTCTTC.

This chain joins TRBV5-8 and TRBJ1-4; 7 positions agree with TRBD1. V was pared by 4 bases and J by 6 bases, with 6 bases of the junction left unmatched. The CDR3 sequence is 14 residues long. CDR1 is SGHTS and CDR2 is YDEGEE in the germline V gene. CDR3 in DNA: TGTGCCAGCAGCCTGACAGGGTGGGATGAAAAACTGTTTTTT. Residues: CASSLTGWDEKLFF.